The next 2 T cell receptor beta chains were all read from a single sample in a study of T cells in Graves' hyperthyroidism and ophthalmopathy. Researchers took RNA transcripts and amplified the TCR beta CDR3 regions from them. The primer set for the first-round RT-PCR of the TCR CDR3 was HTBI. TCRdb re-derived calls from the multiplex PCR reads in MiXCR, one entry per CDR3 protein. This sample has over 500,000 distinct CDR3 sequences, with roughly a sixth found just once. The source material was blood. The receptor source for this set is a young woman with Graves' ophthalmopathy.

This chain uses TRBV4-1 with TRBJ2-1; D gene unclear. CDR3 length equals 15 residues. Germline CDR1 is MGHRA and CDR2 is YSYEKL. With 0 bases removed from V and 6 bases from J, the gap between germline ends came to 12 bases. CDR3 nucleotide sequence: TGCGCCAGCAGCCAAGATATTGGCAGCTTCAATGAGCAGTTCTTC. It translates to CASSQDIGSFNEQFF.

This clonotype was counted between two and nine times. The chain joins TRBV6-5 to TRBJ2-2; D gene ambiguous. Trimming removed 2 bases from V and 5 bases from J, with 9 bases in between. Germline V CDR1 and CDR2: MNHEY, SVGAGI. CDR3 length equals 14 residues. Written as DNA, the CDR3 is TGTGCCAGCAGTTACAACAGTGAAACCGGGGAGCTGTTTTTT. Translation gives CASSYNSETGELFF.